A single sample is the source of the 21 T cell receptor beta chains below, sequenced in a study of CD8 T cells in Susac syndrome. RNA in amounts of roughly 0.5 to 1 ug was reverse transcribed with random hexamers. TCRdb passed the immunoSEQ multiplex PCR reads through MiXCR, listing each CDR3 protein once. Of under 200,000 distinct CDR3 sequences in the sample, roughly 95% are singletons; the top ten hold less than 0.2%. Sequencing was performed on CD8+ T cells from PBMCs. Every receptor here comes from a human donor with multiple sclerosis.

CDR3: CASGHGTGDYEQYF. In nucleotides, the CDR3 is TGTGCCAGCGGTCACGGGACAGGGGATTACGAGCAGTACTTC. V is TRBV5-6 and J is TRBJ2-7, with 10 bases that match TRBD1. CDR3 length: 14 amino acids. J gave up 4 bases and V 7 bases, and 8 bases lay outside the gene matches. Germline values: CDR1 SGHDT, CDR2 YYEEEE.

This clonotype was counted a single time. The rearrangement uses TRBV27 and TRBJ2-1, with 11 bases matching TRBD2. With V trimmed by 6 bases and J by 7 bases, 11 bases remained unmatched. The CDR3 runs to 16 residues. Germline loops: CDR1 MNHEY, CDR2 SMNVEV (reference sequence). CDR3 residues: CASRRGGSGRVNEQFF. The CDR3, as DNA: TGTGCCAGCAGGAGGGGTGGTAGCGGGAGGGTGAATGAGCAGTTCTTC.

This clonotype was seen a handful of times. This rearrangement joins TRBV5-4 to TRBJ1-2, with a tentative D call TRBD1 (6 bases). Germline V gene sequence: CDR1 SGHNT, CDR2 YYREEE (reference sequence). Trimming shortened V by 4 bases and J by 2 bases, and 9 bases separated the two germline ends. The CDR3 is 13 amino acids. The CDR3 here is CASSPTGNYGYTF. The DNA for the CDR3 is TGTGCCAGCAGCCCAACAGGGAACTATGGCTACACCTTC.

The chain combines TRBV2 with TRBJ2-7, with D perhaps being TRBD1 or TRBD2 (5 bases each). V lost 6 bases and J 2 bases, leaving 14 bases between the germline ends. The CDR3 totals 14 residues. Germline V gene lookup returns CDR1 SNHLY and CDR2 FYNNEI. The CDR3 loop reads CASSVRDGPYEQYF. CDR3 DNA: TGTGCCAGCAGCGTACGGGACGGACCCTACGAGCAGTACTTC. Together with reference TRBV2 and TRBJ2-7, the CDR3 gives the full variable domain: EPEVTQTPSHQVTQMGQEVILRCVPISNHLYFYWYRQILGQKVEFLVSFYNNEISEKSEIFDDQFSVERPDGSNFTLKIRSTKLEDSAMYFCASSVRDGPYEQYFGPGTRLTVT.

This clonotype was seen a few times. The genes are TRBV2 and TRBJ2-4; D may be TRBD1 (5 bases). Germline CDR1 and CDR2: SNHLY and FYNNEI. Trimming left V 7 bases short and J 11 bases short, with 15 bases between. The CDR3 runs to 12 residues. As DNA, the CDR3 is TGTGCCAGCAACGAAGCAGGGTTTCTTCAGTACTTC. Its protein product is CASNEAGFLQYF.

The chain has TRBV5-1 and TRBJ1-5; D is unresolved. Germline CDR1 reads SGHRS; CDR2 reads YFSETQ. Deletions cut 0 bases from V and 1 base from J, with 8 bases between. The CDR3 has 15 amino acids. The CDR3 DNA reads TGCGCCAGCAGCTTGGCCCCGGGGAGCAATCAGCCCCAGCATTTT. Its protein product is CASSLAPGSNQPQHF.

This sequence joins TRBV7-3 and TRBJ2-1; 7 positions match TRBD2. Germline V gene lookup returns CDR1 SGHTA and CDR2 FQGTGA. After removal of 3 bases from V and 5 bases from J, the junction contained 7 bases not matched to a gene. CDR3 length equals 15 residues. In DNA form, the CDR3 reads TGTGCCAGCAGCTTTCTAGCCGGGGGGAACAATGAGCAGTTCTTC. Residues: CASSFLAGGNNEQFF.

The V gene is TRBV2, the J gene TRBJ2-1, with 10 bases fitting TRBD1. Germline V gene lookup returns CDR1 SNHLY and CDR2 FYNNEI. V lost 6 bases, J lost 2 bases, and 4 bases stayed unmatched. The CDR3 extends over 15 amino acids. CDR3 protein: CASRTGTGAYNEQFF. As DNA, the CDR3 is TGTGCCAGCAGGACCGGGACAGGGGCCTACAATGAGCAGTTCTTC.

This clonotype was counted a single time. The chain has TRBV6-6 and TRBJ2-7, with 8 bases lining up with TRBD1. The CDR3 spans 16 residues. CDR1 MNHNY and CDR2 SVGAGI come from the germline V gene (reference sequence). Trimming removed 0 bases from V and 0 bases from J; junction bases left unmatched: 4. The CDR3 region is CASSYSSGQVSYEQYF. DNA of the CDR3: TGTGCCAGCAGTTACTCTTCGGGACAGGTCTCCTACGAGCAGTACTTC.

CDR3 sequence: CASSQDLRRGGPDDNEQFF. The CDR3 DNA sequence: TGTGCCAGCAGCCAAGATCTGAGGCGCGGCGGTCCTGATGACAATGAGCAGTTCTTC. The chain links TRBV14 to TRBJ2-1; the D is unclear. The CDR3 runs 19 residues. V was trimmed by 0 bases and J by 5 bases, leaving 23 bases between them. CDR1 and CDR2 (germline): SGHDN, FVKESK.

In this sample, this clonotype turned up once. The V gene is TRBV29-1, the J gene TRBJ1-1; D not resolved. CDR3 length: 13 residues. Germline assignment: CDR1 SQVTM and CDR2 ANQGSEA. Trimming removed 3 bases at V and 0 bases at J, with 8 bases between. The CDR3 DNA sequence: TGCAGCGTTGAGTGGGGAGTGAACACTGAAGCTTTCTTT. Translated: CSVEWGVNTEAFF.

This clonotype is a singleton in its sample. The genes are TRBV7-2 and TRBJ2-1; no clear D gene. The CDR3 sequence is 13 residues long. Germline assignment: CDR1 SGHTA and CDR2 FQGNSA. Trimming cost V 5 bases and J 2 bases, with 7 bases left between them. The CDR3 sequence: CASSDQPYNEQFF. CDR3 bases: TGTGCCAGCAGCGATCAGCCCTACAATGAGCAGTTCTTC.

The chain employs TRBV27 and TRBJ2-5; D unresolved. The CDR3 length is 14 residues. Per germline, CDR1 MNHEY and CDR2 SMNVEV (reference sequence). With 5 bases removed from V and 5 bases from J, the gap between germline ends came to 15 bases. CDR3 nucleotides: TGTGCCAGCAGTGCCGTCGGGCTAGGGGAGACCCAGTACTTC. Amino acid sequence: CASSAVGLGETQYF.

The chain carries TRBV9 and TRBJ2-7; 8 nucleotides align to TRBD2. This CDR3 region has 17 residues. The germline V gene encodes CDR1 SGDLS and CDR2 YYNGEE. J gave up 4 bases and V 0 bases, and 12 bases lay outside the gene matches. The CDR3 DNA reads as TGTGCCAGCAGCGTAGGGCTAGCGGGTTCCCTGGGATACGAGCAGTACTTC. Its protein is CASSVGLAGSLGYEQYF.

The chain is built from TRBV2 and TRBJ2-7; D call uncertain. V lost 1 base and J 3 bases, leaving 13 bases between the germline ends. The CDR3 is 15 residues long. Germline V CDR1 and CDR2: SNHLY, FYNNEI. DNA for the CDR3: TGTGCCAGCAGTGAAGGGCAGGAGATCAACTACGAGCAGTACTTC. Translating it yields CASSEGQEINYEQYF.

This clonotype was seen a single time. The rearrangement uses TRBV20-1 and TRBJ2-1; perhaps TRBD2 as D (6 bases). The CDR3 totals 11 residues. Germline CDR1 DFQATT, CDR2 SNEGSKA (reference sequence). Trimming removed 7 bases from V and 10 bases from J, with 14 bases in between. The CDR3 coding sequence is TGCAGTGGGGACTTTGGACAAGAGCAGTTCTTC. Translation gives CSGDFGQEQFF.

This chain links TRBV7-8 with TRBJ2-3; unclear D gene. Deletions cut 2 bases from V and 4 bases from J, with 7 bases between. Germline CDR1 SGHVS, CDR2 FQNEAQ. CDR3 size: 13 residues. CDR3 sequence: CASSLFSADTQYF. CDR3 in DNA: TGTGCCAGCAGCTTATTTAGTGCAGATACGCAGTATTTT. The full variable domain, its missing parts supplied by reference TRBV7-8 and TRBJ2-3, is GAGVSQSPRYKVAKRGQDVALRCDPISGHVSLFWYQQALGQGPEFLTYFQNEAQLDKSGLPSDRFFAERPEGSVSTLKIQRTQQEDSAVYLCASSLFSADTQYFGPGTRLTVL.

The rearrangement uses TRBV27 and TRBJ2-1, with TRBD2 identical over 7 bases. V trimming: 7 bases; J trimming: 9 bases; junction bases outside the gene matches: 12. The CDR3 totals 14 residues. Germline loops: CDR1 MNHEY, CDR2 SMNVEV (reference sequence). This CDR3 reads CASTRGGAMTEQFF. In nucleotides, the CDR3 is TGTGCCAGCACACGCGGGGGAGCCATGACTGAGCAGTTCTTC.

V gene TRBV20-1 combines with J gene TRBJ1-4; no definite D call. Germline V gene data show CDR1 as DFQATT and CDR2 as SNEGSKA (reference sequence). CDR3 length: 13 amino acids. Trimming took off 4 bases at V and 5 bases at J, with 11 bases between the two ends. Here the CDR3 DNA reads TGCAGTGCTATTGCCAGACTAAATGAAAAACTGTTTTTT. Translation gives CSAIARLNEKLFF.

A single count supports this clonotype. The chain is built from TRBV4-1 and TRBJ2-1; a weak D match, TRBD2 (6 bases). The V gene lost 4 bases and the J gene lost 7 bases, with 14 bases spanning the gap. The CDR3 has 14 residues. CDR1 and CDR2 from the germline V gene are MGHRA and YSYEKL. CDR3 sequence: CASSPGAGMNEQFF. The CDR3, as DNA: TGCGCCAGCAGCCCCGGAGCGGGTATGAATGAGCAGTTCTTC.

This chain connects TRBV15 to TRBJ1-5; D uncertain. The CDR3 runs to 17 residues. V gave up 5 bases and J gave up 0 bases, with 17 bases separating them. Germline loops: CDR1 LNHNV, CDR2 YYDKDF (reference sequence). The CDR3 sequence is CATSRGLAEYSNQPQHF. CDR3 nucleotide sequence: TGTGCCACCAGCCGCGGTTTGGCAGAATATAGCAATCAGCCCCAGCATTTT.